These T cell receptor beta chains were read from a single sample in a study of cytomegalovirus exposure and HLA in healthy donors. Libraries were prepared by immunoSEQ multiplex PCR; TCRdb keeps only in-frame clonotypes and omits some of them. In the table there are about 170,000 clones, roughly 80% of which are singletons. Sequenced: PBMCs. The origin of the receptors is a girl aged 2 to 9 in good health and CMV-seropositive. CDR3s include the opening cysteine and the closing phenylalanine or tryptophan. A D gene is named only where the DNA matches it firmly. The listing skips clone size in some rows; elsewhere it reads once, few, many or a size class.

TGTGCCAGCAGCTTGCAGGGGGGTGAAAAACTGTTTTTT	CASSLQGGEKLFF	TRBV5-4	TRBJ1-4	-	TRBD1
TGTGCCAGCAGCTTCAGGCTTAGCTCCTACGAGCAGTACTTC	CASSFRLSSYEQYF	TRBV5-6	TRBJ2-7	-	-
TGTGCCAGCAGCTTATGTGAGTTCCACTATAATTCACCCCTCCACTTT	CASSLCEFHYNSPLHF	TRBV6-7	TRBJ1-6	few	-
TGTGCCAGCGGACTCCGGGACAGGGGGCCAGATACGCAGTATTTT	CASGLRDRGPDTQYF	TRBV6-5	TRBJ2-3	-	TRBD1
TGTGCCAGCACCTTAAGCCGGACACCGAACACTGAAGCTTTCTTT	CASTLSRTPNTEAFF	TRBV7-9	TRBJ1-1	-	-
TGTGCCAGCAGCAAAGAAGTCGGGGATAACTCCTACGAGCAGTACTTC	CASSKEVGDNSYEQYF	TRBV21-1	TRBJ2-7	-	-
TGTGCCTGGAGTGTACGGCAGGCCCTCTCCTACGAGCAGTACTTC	CAWSVRQALSYEQYF	TRBV30	TRBJ2-7	-	-
TGTGCCAGCACCGTCGGGGGAAGTCGGGACGAGCAGTACTTC	CASTVGGSRDEQYF	TRBV28	TRBJ2-7	-	-
TGTGCCAGCTCGCTTACCGGGACTAGTCGTGGGTACTTC	CASSLTGTSRGYF	TRBV18	TRBJ2-4	-	TRBD2
TGTGCCAGCAGGGCGGGACTACACCACAATGAGCAGTTCTTC	CASRAGLHHNEQFF	TRBV5-4	TRBJ2-1	-	TRBD2
TGTGCCTGGAGGCGACTAGCGGGAGCTCATGAGCAGTTCTTC	CAWRRLAGAHEQFF	TRBV30	TRBJ2-1	-	TRBD2
TGTGCCAGCAGCTTGGGGCACAATACAGATACGCAGTATTTT	CASSLGHNTDTQYF	TRBV9	TRBJ2-3	-	-
TGTGCCAGCAGTCGTCGACTAGCGGGAGGATTCTTC	CASSRRLAGGFF	TRBV28	TRBJ2-1	-	TRBD2
TGCGCCAGCAGCTCGTTACAGGGTAACTATGGCTACACCTTC	CASSSLQGNYGYTF	TRBV5-1	TRBJ1-2	few	-
TGTGCCAGCAGCCTCCTAGCGACGGTGAACACTGAAGCTTTCTTT	CASSLLATVNTEAFF	TRBV9	TRBJ1-1	-	-
TGTGCCTGGAGTCTTAGTCCCGGGGAGCTGTTTTTT	CAWSLSPGELFF	TRBV30	TRBJ2-2	-	-
TGCAGCGTTGACCTCTCTGGTTTGGAGGGGAGCGTTGGCAATGAGCAGTTCTTC	CSVDLSGLEGSVGNEQFF	TRBV29-1	TRBJ2-1	-	-
TGTGCCAGCAGCGTAGTTGGGACAGGGGGAGAGACCCAGTACTTC	CASSVVGTGGETQYF	TRBV9	TRBJ2-5	-	TRBD1
TGTGCCAGCTCACCACCTCTCAGGGGCCGAAGGATGAACACTGAAGCTTTCTTT	CASSPPLRGRRMNTEAFF	TRBV18	TRBJ1-1	-	-
TGTGCCTGGAATGGGGGCGCGGACACTGAAGCTTTCTTT	CAWNGGADTEAFF	TRBV30	TRBJ1-1	-	-
TGTGCCAGCAGCCCCATTCCCACAGATACGCAGTATTTT	CASSPIPTDTQYF	TRBV14	TRBJ2-3	-	-
TGTGCCAGCAGCTTAGTAGCGGGGTACGAGCAGTACTTC	CASSLVAGYEQYF	TRBV7-9	TRBJ2-7	-	TRBD2
TGTGCCTGGGCACAGGGGGTCCTACTAGCGGGAGATACGCAGTATTTT	CAWAQGVLLAGDTQYF	TRBV30	TRBJ2-3	-	-
TGTGCCAGCAGTTCTCTCCCTTGGACAGGCCTCAATCAGCCCCAGCATTTT	CASSSLPWTGLNQPQHF	TRBV28	TRBJ1-5	-	TRBD1
TGTGCCAGCAGCTTATTAGGGGGCCTTAGCAATCAGCCCCAGCATTTT	CASSLLGGLSNQPQHF	TRBV7-8	TRBJ1-5	-	TRBD1
TGTGCCAGCAGCTTAGCGGGGGGCCAGGAAGCTTTCTTT	CASSLAGGQEAFF	TRBV11-2	TRBJ1-1	-	-
TGTGCCAGCAGTGAAAGTTCGGGACTAATGTACGAGCAGTACTTC	CASSESSGLMYEQYF	TRBV2	TRBJ2-7	-	TRBD2
TGTGCCAGCAGTCTAACAGGGGGCGATGGAGTTGGGTATGGCTACACCTTC	CASSLTGGDGVGYGYTF	TRBV28	TRBJ1-2	few	TRBD1
TGCGCCAGCAGCCAGGTAGACCTGGGGCTCTCTACCTACAATGAGCAGTTCTTC	CASSQVDLGLSTYNEQFF	TRBV4-1	TRBJ2-1	once	-
TGTGCCAGCAGCATGGGGAGGATTAAAGCTTTCTTT	CASSMGRIKAFF	TRBV21-1	TRBJ1-1	-	-
TGTGCCTGGAGTCCCCCTAGCGCGCTCCGACCAGATACGCAGTATTTT	CAWSPPSALRPDTQYF	TRBV30	TRBJ2-3	-	-
TGCGCCAGCAGTCAACTTAGCGGGGGGGTAGATGAGCAGTTCTTC	CASSQLSGGVDEQFF	TRBV23-1	TRBJ2-1	-	TRBD2
TGTGCCTGGAGGATCGGGGGGAGGACTGAAGCTTTCTTT	CAWRIGGRTEAFF	TRBV30	TRBJ1-1	-	-
TGTGCCAGCTCACCGGCCGACAGTTATAATGAAAAACTGTTTTTT	CASSPADSYNEKLFF	TRBV18	TRBJ1-4	-	-
TGTGCCAGCAGTTTAAGCCCAGGGCGAGGTGCCGACACCATATATTTT	CASSLSPGRGADTIYF	TRBV28	TRBJ1-3	-	-
TGTGCCAGCAGCCTTAGCGGGAGTAATCGGAATGAGCAGTTCTTC	CASSLSGSNRNEQFF	TRBV6-5	TRBJ2-1	once	TRBD2
TGTGCCACCAGCAGGCCGGGACAGGGGGCAGCGCAGTACTTC	CATSRPGQGAAQYF	TRBV15	TRBJ2-7	-	TRBD1
TGTGCCTGGATGGGACTTGGAGAGACCCAGTACTTC	CAWMGLGETQYF	TRBV30	TRBJ2-5	-	-
TGTGCCAGCAGTAGGGGGCAGGGTGGTGATACGCAGTATTTT	CASSRGQGGDTQYF	TRBV2	TRBJ2-3	-	TRBD1
TGTGCCATCAGTTACGGCAGGGCGAACTACGAGCAGTACTTC	CAISYGRANYEQYF	TRBV10-3	TRBJ2-7	-	-
TGTGCCAGCAGGGGCCCCGGGACAGGGGGCGAGGGCACTGAAGCTTTCTTT	CASRGPGTGGEGTEAFF	TRBV11-3	TRBJ1-1	once	TRBD1
TGTGCCAGCAGCTCGGGTGAGGAGCTCCCAGATACGCAGTATTTT	CASSSGEELPDTQYF	TRBV7-3	TRBJ2-3	-	-
TGTGCCAGCAGTTTATACAGGGAAAGTATTTCAGATACGCAGTATTTT	CASSLYRESISDTQYF	TRBV28	TRBJ2-3	few	-
TGTGCCAGTAGTGTGACAGGGGGCGGAACTGAAGCTTTCTTT	CASSVTGGGTEAFF	TRBV19	TRBJ1-1	once	TRBD1
TGTGCCAGCGGTTCAAGACTAGCCGGGGAGCTGTTTTTT	CASGSRLAGELFF	TRBV6-6	TRBJ2-2	-	-
TGCGCCAGCAGATCGGGACAGGGGGGAGGAGCTTTCTTT	CASRSGQGGGAFF	TRBV5-1	TRBJ1-1	-	TRBD1
TGCGCCAGCAGCTTGGAGCGGAATCAGCCCCAGCATTTT	CASSLERNQPQHF	TRBV5-1	TRBJ1-5	-	-
TGTGCCAGCAGGAGAGATGACTACGAGCAGTACTTC	CASRRDDYEQYF	TRBV2	TRBJ2-7	once	-
TGTGCCAGCATGACTATAGCAGATACGCAGTATTTT	CASMTIADTQYF	TRBV2	TRBJ2-3	-	-
TGTGCCTGGGTAGGAGAGGGCCGAGTCACCGGGGAGCTGTTTTTT	CAWVGEGRVTGELFF	TRBV30	TRBJ2-2	-	-
TGTGCCAGCAGTGAAAACCACATCACCCAAGAGACCCAGTACTTC	CASSENHITQETQYF	TRBV2	TRBJ2-5	-	-
TGTGCCGGGAACAGGGGAAACTATGGCTACACCTTC	CAGNRGNYGYTF	TRBV28	TRBJ1-2	-	TRBD1
TGTGCCAGCAGTTCGGGACGATACCGGGACAGGGGTACTGAAGCTTTCTTT	CASSSGRYRDRGTEAFF	TRBV7-9	TRBJ1-1	-	TRBD1